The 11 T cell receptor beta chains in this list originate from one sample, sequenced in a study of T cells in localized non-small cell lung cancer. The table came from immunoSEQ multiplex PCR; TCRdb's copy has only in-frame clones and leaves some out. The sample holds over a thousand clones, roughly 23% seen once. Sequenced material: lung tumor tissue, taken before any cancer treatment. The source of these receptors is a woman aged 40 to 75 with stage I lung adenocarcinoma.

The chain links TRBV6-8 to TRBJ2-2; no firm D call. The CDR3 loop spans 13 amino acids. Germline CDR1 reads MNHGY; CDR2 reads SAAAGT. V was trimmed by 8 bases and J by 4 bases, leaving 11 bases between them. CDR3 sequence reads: CASLAVTTGELFF. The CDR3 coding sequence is TGTGCCAGCTTGGCAGTTACCACCGGGGAGCTGTTTTTT.

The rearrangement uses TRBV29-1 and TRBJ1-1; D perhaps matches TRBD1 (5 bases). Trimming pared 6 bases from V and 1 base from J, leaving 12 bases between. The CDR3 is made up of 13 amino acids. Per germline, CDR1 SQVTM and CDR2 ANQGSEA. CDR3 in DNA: TGCAGCGTAGGGGCGGGAGGGAACACTGAAGCTTTCTTT. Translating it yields CSVGAGGNTEAFF. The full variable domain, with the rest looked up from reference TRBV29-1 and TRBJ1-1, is SAVISQKPSRDICQRGTSLTIQCQVDSQVTMMFWYRQQPGQSLTLIATANQGSEATYESGFVIDKFPISRPNLTFSTLTVSNMSPEDSSIYLCSVGAGGNTEAFFGQGTRLTVV.

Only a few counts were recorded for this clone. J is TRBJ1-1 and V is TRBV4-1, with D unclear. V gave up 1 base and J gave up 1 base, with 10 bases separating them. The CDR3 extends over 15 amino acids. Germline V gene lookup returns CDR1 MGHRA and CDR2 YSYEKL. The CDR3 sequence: CASSQGPAGNTEAFF. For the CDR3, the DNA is TGCGCCAGCAGCCAAGGACCAGCCGGGAACACTGAAGCTTTCTTT.

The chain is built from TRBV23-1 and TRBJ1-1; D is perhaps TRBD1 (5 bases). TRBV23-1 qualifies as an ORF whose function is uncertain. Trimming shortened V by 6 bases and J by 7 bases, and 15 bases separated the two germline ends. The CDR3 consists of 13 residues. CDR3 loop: CASSSGTGFEAFF. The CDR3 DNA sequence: TGCGCCAGCAGCTCAGGGACGGGATTTGAAGCTTTCTTT.

The CDR3 sequence: CASSPGESGQPQHF. Written as DNA, the CDR3 is TGCGCCAGCAGCCCTGGTGAGAGTGGTCAGCCCCAGCATTTT. The genes are TRBV5-1 and TRBJ1-5; D not resolved. The CDR3 totals 14 residues. Germline loops: CDR1 SGHRS, CDR2 YFSETQ. Between the trimmed V and J ends, which lost 4 bases and 6 bases, there was a span of 14 bases. The complete variable domain, with remaining parts taken from reference TRBV5-1 and TRBJ1-5, reads KAGVTQTPRYLIKTRGQQVTLSCSPISGHRSVSWYQQTPGQGLQFLFEYFSETQRNKGNFPGRFSGRQFSNSRSEMNVSTLELGDSALYLCASSPGESGQPQHFGDGTRLSIL.

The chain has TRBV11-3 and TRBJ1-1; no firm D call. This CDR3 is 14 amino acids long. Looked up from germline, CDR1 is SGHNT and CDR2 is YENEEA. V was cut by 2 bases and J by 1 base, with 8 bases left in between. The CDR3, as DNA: TGTGCCAGCAGCTTAACCACAGAGAACACTGAAGCTTTCTTT. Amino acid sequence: CASSLTTENTEAFF.

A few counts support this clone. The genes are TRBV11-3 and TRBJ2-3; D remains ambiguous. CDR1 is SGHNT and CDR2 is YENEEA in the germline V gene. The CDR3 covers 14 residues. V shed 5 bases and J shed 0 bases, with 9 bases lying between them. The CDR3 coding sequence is TGTGCCAGCAGCCCCGGCGCTAGCACAGATACGCAGTATTTT. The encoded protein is CASSPGASTDTQYF.

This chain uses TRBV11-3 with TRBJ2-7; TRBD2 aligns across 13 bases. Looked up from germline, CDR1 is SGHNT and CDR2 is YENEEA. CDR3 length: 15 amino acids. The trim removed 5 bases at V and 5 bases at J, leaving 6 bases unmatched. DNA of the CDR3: TGTGCCAGCAGCCAAGCAGGACTAGCGGGAGACGAGCAGTACTTC. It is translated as CASSQAGLAGDEQYF.

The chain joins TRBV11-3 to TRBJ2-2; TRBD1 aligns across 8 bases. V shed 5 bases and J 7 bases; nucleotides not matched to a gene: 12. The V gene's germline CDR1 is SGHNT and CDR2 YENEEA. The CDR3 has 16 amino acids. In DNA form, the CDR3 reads TGTGCCAGCAGCCGAGGGACAGGTACTCTGGTCGGGGAGCTGTTTTTT. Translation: CASSRGTGTLVGELFF.

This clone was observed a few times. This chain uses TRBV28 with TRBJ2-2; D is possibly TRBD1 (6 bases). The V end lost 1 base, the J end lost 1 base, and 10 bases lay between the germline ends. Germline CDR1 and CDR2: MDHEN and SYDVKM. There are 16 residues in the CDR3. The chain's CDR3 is CASSLLGHKNTGELFF. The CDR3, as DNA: TGTGCCAGCAGTTTATTGGGACACAAGAACACCGGGGAGCTGTTTTTT.

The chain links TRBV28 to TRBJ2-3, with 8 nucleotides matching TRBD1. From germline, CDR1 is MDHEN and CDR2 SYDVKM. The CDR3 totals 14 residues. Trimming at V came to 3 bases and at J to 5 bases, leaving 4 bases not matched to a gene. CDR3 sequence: CASSLDRAGDTQYF. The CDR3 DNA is TGTGCCAGCAGTTTGGACAGGGCAGGAGATACGCAGTATTTT. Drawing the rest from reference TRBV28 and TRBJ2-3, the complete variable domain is DVKVTQSSRYLVKRTGEKVFLECVQDMDHENMFWYRQDPGLGLRLIYFSYDVKMKEKGDIPEGYSVSREKKERFSLILESASTNQTSMYLCASSLDRAGDTQYFGPGTRLTVL.